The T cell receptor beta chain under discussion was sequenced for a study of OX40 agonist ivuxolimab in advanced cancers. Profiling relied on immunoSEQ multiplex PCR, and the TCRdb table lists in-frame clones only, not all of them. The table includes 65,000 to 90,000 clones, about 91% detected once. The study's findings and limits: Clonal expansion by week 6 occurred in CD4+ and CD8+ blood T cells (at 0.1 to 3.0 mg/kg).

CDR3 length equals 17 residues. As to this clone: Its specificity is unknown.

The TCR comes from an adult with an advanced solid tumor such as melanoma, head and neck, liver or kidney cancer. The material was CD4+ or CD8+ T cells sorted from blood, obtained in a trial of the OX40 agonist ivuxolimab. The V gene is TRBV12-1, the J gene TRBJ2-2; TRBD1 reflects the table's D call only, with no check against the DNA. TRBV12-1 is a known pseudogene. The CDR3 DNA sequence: TGTGCCACCGATGATGACTTCAGGGTTTTCGGCACCGGGGAGCTGTTTTTT. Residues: CATDDDFRVFGTGELFF.